This entry lists 7 T cell receptor beta chains sequenced from one sample in a study of T cells expressing NK-cell markers. From the 5' RACE reads, TCRdb lists one entry per CDR3 protein and no DNA. The sample totals some 460,000 distinct CDR3 sequences. Sequenced sample: blood T cells: a sorted CD56 or NKG2C T cell subset, CD4+ or CD8+ T cells, or bulk PBMC T cells (not recorded which). The receptor set was obtained from a woman aged 45 to 65 in good health.

The chain couples TRBV12-3 or TRBV12-4 to TRBJ1-5; TCRdb gives TRBD1 as the D gene, but with no DNA this cannot be confirmed. The CDR3 loop spans 16 amino acids. The CDR3 sequence: CASSLDPQGGNQPQHF.

The rearrangement uses TRBV3-1 and TRBJ2-1. Per germline, CDR1 LGHDT and CDR2 YNNKEL (reference sequence). This CDR3 has 13 residues. CDR3: CASSQDLYNEQFF.

The chain combines TRBV19 with TRBJ2-1; absent DNA, TCRdb's TRBD2 call cannot be checked. The CDR3 sequence is 15 residues long. CDR1 and CDR2 (germline): LNHDA, SQIVND (reference sequence). The CDR3 spells CASSIAAGGPPEQFF.

The V and J genes are TRBV21-1 and TRBJ2-3. TRBV21-1 corresponds to a pseudogene. CDR3 length: 14 amino acids. The CDR3 spells CASSKPLRPDTQYF.

The chain has TRBV5-6 and TRBJ2-3; the D gene TCRdb calls, TRBD1, cannot be checked with no DNA. Germline CDR1 and CDR2: SGHDT and YYEEEE. CDR3 length equals 15 residues. CDR3 loop: CASSLDGKSTDTQYF.

The gene calls are TRBV7-9 and TRBJ2-5; TCRdb's D call, TRBD1, is unchecked because there is no DNA. This CDR3 has 12 residues. Germline V gene data show CDR1 as SEHNR and CDR2 as FQNEAQ (reference sequence). The CDR3 sequence is CASIPGSGAQYF.

The chain has TRBV6-5 and TRBJ1-1; TCRdb's D call, TRBD1, is unchecked because there is no DNA. This CDR3 region has 14 residues. The V gene's germline CDR1 is MNHEY and CDR2 SVGAGI. The CDR3 loop reads CASHRAWGNTEAFF.